This paragraph covers one TCR beta chain sequence. Its antigen is unidentified. Amplification by 5'RACE using constant-segment primers produced TCR alpha and TCR beta cDNA libraries that carried sample barcodes and UMIs. One entry per CDR3 protein, called by TCRdb with MiXCR from the 5' RACE reads. Of under 250,000 distinct CDR3 sequences listed, around 9.1% are singletons. The sample comes from a study of T-cell memory formation after mild COVID-19. Study results and caveats: CD4/CD8 balance held among clones contracting day 15 to 85, and later expanders leaned CD4+.

The ends lost 3 bases at V and 5 bases at J; junction bases unmatched: 12. Germline loops: CDR1 SEHNR, CDR2 FQNEAQ (reference sequence). The CDR3 is made up of 16 amino acids. Sequencing was performed on PBMCs or a T cell subset sorted from them (not recorded which). This chain joins TRBV7-9 and TRBJ1-2; TRBD1 matches at 7 bases. The receptor's source is a young man who had mild COVID-19 (a few samples of this study predate the infection). Cell type and time point are not known. This CDR3 is CASSLGGGASSYGYTF. CDR3 bases: TGTGCCAGCAGCTTGGGAGGGGGCGCGTCCAGTTATGGCTACACCTTC.